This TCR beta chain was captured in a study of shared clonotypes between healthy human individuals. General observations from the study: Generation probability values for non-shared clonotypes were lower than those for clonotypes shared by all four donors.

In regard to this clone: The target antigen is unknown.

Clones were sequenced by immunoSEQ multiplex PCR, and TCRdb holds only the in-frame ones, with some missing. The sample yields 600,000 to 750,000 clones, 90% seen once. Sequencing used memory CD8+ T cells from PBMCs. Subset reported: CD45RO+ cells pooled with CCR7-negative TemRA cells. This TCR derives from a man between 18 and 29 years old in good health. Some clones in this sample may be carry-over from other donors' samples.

CDR3 region: CASSAIKDRGSYEQYF. The DNA for the CDR3 is TGTGCCAGCAGCGCGATTAAGGACAGGGGGTCCTACGAGCAGTACTTC. This chain connects TRBV7-9 to TRBJ2-7; TRBD1 matches 10 bases. Germline CDR1 and CDR2: SEHNR and FQNEAQ (reference sequence). The CDR3 runs to 16 residues. V shed 5 bases and J 1 base; nucleotides not matched to a gene: 8.